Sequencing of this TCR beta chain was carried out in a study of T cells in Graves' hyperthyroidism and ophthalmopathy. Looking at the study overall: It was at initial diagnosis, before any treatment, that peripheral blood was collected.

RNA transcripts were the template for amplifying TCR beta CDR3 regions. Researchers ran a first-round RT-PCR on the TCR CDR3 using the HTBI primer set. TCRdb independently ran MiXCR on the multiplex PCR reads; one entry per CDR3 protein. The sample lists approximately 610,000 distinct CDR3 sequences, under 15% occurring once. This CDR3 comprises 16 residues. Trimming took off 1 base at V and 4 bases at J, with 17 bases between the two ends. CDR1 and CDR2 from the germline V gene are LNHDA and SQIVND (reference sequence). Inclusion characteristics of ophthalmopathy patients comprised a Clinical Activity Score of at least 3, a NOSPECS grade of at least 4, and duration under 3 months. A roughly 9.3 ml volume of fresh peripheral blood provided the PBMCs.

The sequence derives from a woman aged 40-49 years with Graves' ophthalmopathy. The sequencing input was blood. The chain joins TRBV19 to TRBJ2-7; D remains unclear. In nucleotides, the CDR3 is TGTGCCAGTAGTATAGGAGGCGGTTTGGGCGCTTACGAGCAGTACTTC. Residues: CASSIGGGLGAYEQYF.